These 8 T cell receptor beta chains came from one sample sequenced in a study of blood T cell repertoires in COVID-19. Measured with immunoSEQ multiplex PCR; TCRdb has only the in-frame clones, and not every one. The profile shows 30,000 to 40,000 clones, 80% to 95% of them singletons. The specimen sequenced was peripheral blood. Receptors originate from a man aged 45-60 years with active COVID-19.

The chain links TRBV29-1 to TRBJ1-5; the match to TRBD1 covers 9 bases. Trimming at V came to 5 bases and at J to 2 bases, leaving 10 bases not matched to a gene. Germline loops: CDR1 SQVTM, CDR2 ANQGSEA. The length of the CDR3 is 16 residues. The CDR3 coding sequence is TGCAGCGTTTCTACCGGGACAGGGTTCGGCAATCAGCCCCAGCATTTT. Translation: CSVSTGTGFGNQPQHF.

The V call is TRBV19, the J call TRBJ2-5; 15 bases agree with TRBD2. Unmatched junction bases numbered 6, after V lost 5 bases and J lost 5 bases. The CDR3 has 16 residues. The germline CDR1 and CDR2 sequences are LNHDA and SQIVND (reference sequence). For the CDR3, the DNA is TGTGCCAGTAGTGGCGGACTAGCGGGGGGGCTGGAGACCCAGTACTTC. Translation gives CASSGGLAGGLETQYF.

The chain has TRBV27 and TRBJ1-5; 7 positions match TRBD1. V shed 5 bases and J 6 bases; nucleotides not matched to a gene: 1. Germline V gene sequence: CDR1 MNHEY, CDR2 SMNVEV (reference sequence). CDR3 length: 12 amino acids. The CDR3, as DNA: TGTGCCAGCAGTCAGGGGGGTCAGCCCCAGCATTTT. The encoded protein is CASSQGGQPQHF.

This clone was found once. V usage is TRBV5-4 and J usage is TRBJ1-2; D not certain. The V gene's germline CDR1 is SGHNT and CDR2 YYREEE (reference sequence). The CDR3 extends over 15 amino acids. V dropped 1 base and J dropped 2 bases, with 12 bases sitting between them. DNA for the CDR3: TGTGCCAGCAGCTTGAACTTCGGGTTAAACTATGGCTACACCTTC. Translating it yields CASSLNFGLNYGYTF. The complete variable domain, with remaining parts taken from reference TRBV5-4 and TRBJ1-2, reads ETGVTQSPTHLIKTRGQQVTLRCSSQSGHNTVSWYQQALGQGPQFIFQYYREEENGRGNFPPRFSGLQFPNYSSELNVNALELDDSALYLCASSLNFGLNYGYTFGSGTRLTVV.

The chain links TRBV5-1 to TRBJ2-7; TRBD1 might be the D (6 bases). The CDR3 sequence is 15 residues long. Germline V gene data show CDR1 as SGHRS and CDR2 as YFSETQ. Trimming took 3 bases from V and 0 from J, leaving 13 bases between them. CDR3 in amino acids: CASSSDSHDSYEQYF. The DNA for the CDR3 is TGCGCCAGCAGCTCGGACAGTCATGACTCCTACGAGCAGTACTTC. The complete variable domain, with remaining parts taken from reference TRBV5-1 and TRBJ2-7, reads KAGVTQTPRYLIKTRGQQVTLSCSPISGHRSVSWYQQTPGQGLQFLFEYFSETQRNKGNFPGRFSGRQFSNSRSEMNVSTLELGDSALYLCASSSDSHDSYEQYFGPGTRLTVT.

The gene calls are TRBV7-9 and TRBJ2-3, with unresolved D. The ends were cut back, 1 base at V and 6 bases at J, with 5 bases in the middle. The CDR3 loop spans 12 amino acids. CDR1 is SEHNR and CDR2 is FQNEAQ in the germline V gene (reference sequence). In DNA form, the CDR3 reads TGTGCCAGCAGCTTAGTCTCGGATACGCAGTATTTT. Amino acid sequence: CASSLVSDTQYF.

The chain carries TRBV6-5 and TRBJ2-7; D gene unclear. Germline values: CDR1 MNHEY, CDR2 SVGAGI. The CDR3 length is 14 residues. V gave up 6 bases and J gave up 0 bases, with 12 bases separating them. Written as DNA, the CDR3 is TGTGCCAGCAGACCAATGACAAGCTCCTACGAGCAGTACTTC. It encodes CASRPMTSSYEQYF.

This clone was picked up one time. The chain joins TRBV18 to TRBJ1-3, with a weak D call TRBD1 (6 bases). CDR1 KGHSH and CDR2 LQKENI come from the germline V gene. This CDR3 has 16 residues. With 3 bases removed from V and 1 base from J, the gap between germline ends came to 13 bases. The DNA for the CDR3 is TGTGCCAGCTCACCGATCGGGGGGCTATCTGGAAACACCATATATTTT. Translated, it gives CASSPIGGLSGNTIYF.